This entry describes one T cell receptor beta chain. Its antigen is not identified. This sample is drawn from a study of shared clonotypes between healthy human individuals. Background on the study: Researchers assigned three CD4 naive, three CD4 memory, two CD8 naive and one CD8 memory plate to each donor.

Using 200 ng DNA, about 30,000 T cell genomes, the sorted-subset replicate PCRs were run. Profiling relied on immunoSEQ multiplex PCR, and the TCRdb table lists in-frame clones only, not all of them. The sample has about 2 million clones; approximately 94% are singletons. Germline CDR1 reads SGHVS; CDR2 reads FNYEAQ. CDR3 size: 14 residues. Trimming took 3 bases from V and 4 from J, leaving 11 bases between them. Naive CD8 populations comprised CD45RO-negative cells positively selected for CCR7, excluding terminally differentiated effector memory CD45RA+ cells. Study-level results: Sequencing of the sorted subsets was shown by rarefaction to be incomplete despite large depth. The study found lower generation probabilities in non-shared clonotypes than in those shared by all four donors.

Sequenced sample: naive CD8+ T cells sorted from blood. The sequence came from a man between 18 and 35 years old in good health. The chain employs TRBV7-6 and TRBJ2-3; tentative D call: TRBD1 (5 bases). The CDR3 is CASSFRWGPDTQYF. DNA for the CDR3: TGTGCCAGCAGCTTCCGTTGGGGCCCAGATACGCAGTATTTT.